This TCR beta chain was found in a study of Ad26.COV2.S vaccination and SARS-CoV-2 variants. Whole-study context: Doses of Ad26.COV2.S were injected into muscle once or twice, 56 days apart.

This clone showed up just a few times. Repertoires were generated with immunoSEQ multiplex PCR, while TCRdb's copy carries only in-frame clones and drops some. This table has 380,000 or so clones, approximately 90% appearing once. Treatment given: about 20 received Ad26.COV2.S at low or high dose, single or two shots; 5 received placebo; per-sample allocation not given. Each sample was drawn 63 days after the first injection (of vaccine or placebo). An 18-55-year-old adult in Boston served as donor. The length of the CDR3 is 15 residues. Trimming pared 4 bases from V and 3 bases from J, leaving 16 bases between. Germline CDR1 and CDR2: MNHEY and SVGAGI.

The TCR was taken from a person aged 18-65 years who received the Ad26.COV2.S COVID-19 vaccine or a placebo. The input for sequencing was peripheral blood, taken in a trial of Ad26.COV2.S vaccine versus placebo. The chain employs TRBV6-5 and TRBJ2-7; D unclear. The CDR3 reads CASSSPIPPNYEQYF. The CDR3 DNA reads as TGTGCCAGCAGTTCCCCGATCCCCCCGAACTACGAGCAGTACTTC.